The text below deals with one T cell receptor beta chain. Its antigen is not identified. Measured with immunoSEQ multiplex PCR; TCRdb has only the in-frame clones, and not every one. The table has 80,000 or so clones, roughly 82% seen once. The sample is drawn from a study of T cell responses to AZD1222 COVID-19 vaccine. Study outcomes and limitations: Within unmutated variant regions lay the reported targets of nearly half of spike-specific TCRs.

This specimen consisted of peripheral blood, obtained on day 0 of AZD1222 vaccination. The sequence derives from an adult in good health.

CDR3 coding DNA: TGTGCCAGCAGCCCCCAGGGGCCCTCTGGAAACACCATATATTTT. As protein: CASSPQGPSGNTIYF. The rearrangement links TRBV6-5 to TRBJ1-3, with D possibly matching TRBD1 (6 bases). There are 15 residues in the CDR3. Trimming removed 6 bases from V and 0 bases from J, with 12 bases in between. Germline CDR1 MNHEY, CDR2 SVGAGI.